These 4 T cell receptor beta chains were sequenced from one sample in a study of T cell repertoires in cytomegalovirus infection. From the reads, TCRdb called clonotypes with MiXCR, one entry per CDR3 protein. The table shows about 230,000 distinct CDR3 sequences, with 22% occurring only once. The sample comprised CD8+ T cells from PBMCs. The source is a human donor in good health (CMV status not recorded). Some clones in this sample may be carry-over from other donors' samples.

Only a few counts were recorded for this clonotype. Mismatch with germline at one junction end may stem from a read error. The rearrangement uses TRBV20-1 and TRBJ2-7; TRBD1 might be the D (7 bases). CDR1 DFQATT and CDR2 SNEGSKA come from the germline V gene (reference sequence). The CDR3 loop spans 10 amino acids. This CDR3 reads CSALATGLSF. The CDR3 coding sequence is TGCAGTGCCCTAGCGACAGGGCTTTCTTTC.

In this sample, this clonotype turned up many times. In DNA, the CDR3 is TGTGCCAGCAGCCCCACCCCGGGGGAAGTGTCAGATACGCAGTATTTT. Residues: CASSPTPGEVSDTQYF. V and J are TRBV12-3 or TRBV12-4 and TRBJ2-3; tentatively, D is TRBD2 (6 bases). Trimming cost V 6 bases and J 4 bases, with 20 bases left between them. This CDR3 has 16 residues.

CDR3 amino acids: CASILGGGSNQPQHF. The CDR3 coding sequence is TGTGCCAGCATCCTTGGAGGGGGGAGCAATCAGCCCCAGCATTTT. J is TRBJ1-5 and V is TRBV2, with D perhaps TRBD1 (6 bases). Germline V lookup: CDR1 SNHLY, CDR2 FYNNEI. V gave up 7 bases and J gave up 1 base, with 14 bases separating them. The CDR3 sequence is 15 residues long.

The chain carries TRBV5-1 and TRBJ2-7; 8 nucleotides line up with TRBD1. The CDR3 extends over 14 amino acids. In germline, CDR1 is SGHRS, CDR2 YFSETQ. V was pared by 2 bases and J by 7 bases, with 8 bases of the junction left unmatched. CDR3 nucleotides: TGCGCCAGCAGCTTCGGACAGGGAAGAGGGGAGCAGTACTTC. Translating gives CASSFGQGRGEQYF.